This is a list of T cell receptor beta chains from one sample in a study of blood T cell repertoires in COVID-19. Assay: immunoSEQ multiplex PCR; the TCRdb copy retains only in-frame clones and omits some. The data show approximately 180,000 clones, 60% to 80% seen once. Sequenced material: PBMCs or T cells enriched from blood (not recorded which). These receptors were taken from a woman between 45 and 60 years old who had recovered from COVID-19. The CDR3 runs from the conserved cysteine through the conserved F or W. D genes are given only for firm matches. Size tells how often a clone was seen (once, few, many) or the class of an expanded clone, and some rows leave it out.

TRBV29-1,-,TRBJ1-1,-,CSASTQFNTEAFF,TGCAGCGCCTCGACACAGTTTAACACTGAAGCTTTCTTT
TRBV7-3,TRBD2,TRBJ2-1,-,CASSLRTSGRNEQFF,TGTGCCAGCAGCTTACGGACTAGCGGGAGGAATGAGCAGTTCTTC
TRBV6-5,TRBD1,TRBJ1-5,-,CASREQGASNQPQHF,TGTGCCAGCAGAGAGCAGGGGGCCAGCAATCAGCCCCAGCATTTT
TRBV28,-,TRBJ2-7,-,CASRGLYPGEQYF,TGTGCCAGCAGGGGACTTTATCCGGGCGAGCAGTACTTC
TRBV7-9,TRBD1,TRBJ1-2,-,CASSLAFGQGALGYTF,TGTGCCAGCAGCTTAGCGTTTGGACAGGGGGCTCTTGGCTACACCTTC
TRBV5-4,-,TRBJ1-2,-,CASSRTGQGGYTF,TGTGCCAGCAGCAGGACCGGGCAGGGCGGCTACACCTTC
TRBV5-4,TRBD1,TRBJ2-7,-,CASSFGDRGYEQYF,TGTGCCAGCAGCTTCGGCGACAGGGGGTACGAGCAGTACTTC
TRBV3-1/TRBV3-2,TRBD1,TRBJ1-2,-,CASSQMPGQGYGYTF,TGTGCCAGCAGCCAAATGCCGGGACAGGGGTATGGCTACACCTTC
TRBV5-6,-,TRBJ1-2,-,CASSLAGYGYTF,TGTGCCAGCAGCTTGGCAGGGTATGGCTACACCTTC
TRBV6-2/TRBV6-3,-,TRBJ2-5,-,CASSPLQGWETQYF,TGTGCCAGCAGCCCCCTACAGGGTTGGGAGACCCAGTACTTC
TRBV12-3/TRBV12-4,-,TRBJ2-5,-,CASRRDTETQYF,TGTGCCAGCAGACGGGACACGGAGACCCAGTACTTC
TRBV20-1,TRBD2,TRBJ2-7,-,CSASSSSGRIGYEQYF,TGCAGTGCTAGTAGTTCGAGCGGGAGAATAGGTTACGAGCAGTACTTC
TRBV3-1/TRBV3-2,TRBD2,TRBJ2-1,-,CASSQGLAGSNEQFF,TGTGCCAGCAGCCAAGGTCTAGCGGGAAGCAATGAGCAGTTCTTC
TRBV5-1,TRBD2,TRBJ2-5,-,CASSHGTSGQETQYF,TGCGCCAGCAGCCATGGGACTAGCGGTCAAGAGACCCAGTACTTC
TRBV4-1,TRBD1,TRBJ1-5,-,CASSPGQGSNQPQHF,TGCGCCAGCAGCCCCGGACAGGGGAGTAATCAGCCCCAGCATTTT
TRBV6-5,-,TRBJ2-5,-,CASSNPRYGQETQYF,TGTGCCAGCAGCAACCCCCGGTATGGCCAAGAGACCCAGTACTTC
TRBV28,TRBD2,TRBJ2-7,once,CASSPGLAVNLLVHEQYF,TGTGCCAGCAGTCCCGGACTAGCGGTAAACCTACTAGTGCACGAGCAGTACTTC
TRBV28,-,TRBJ1-2,-,CASSLGGLGNYGYTF,TGTGCCAGCAGTTTAGGAGGGCTAGGTAACTATGGCTACACCTTC
TRBV6-1,TRBD1,TRBJ2-5,-,CASSEARTGVLETQYF,TGTGCCAGCAGTGAAGCGAGGACAGGGGTTTTGGAGACCCAGTACTTC
TRBV4-3,-,TRBJ1-5,few,CASSPNTGGQPQHF,TGCGCCAGCAGCCCTAACACCGGGGGGCAGCCCCAGCATTTT
TRBV2,TRBD1,TRBJ2-1,once,CASTEAPDRTYTYNEQFF,TGTGCCAGCACGGAAGCGCCGGACAGGACTTATACCTACAATGAGCAGTTCTTC
TRBV7-8,-,TRBJ2-1,-,CASRRGSARDFVKQFF,TGTGCCAGCAGACGCGGTTCGGCCCGGGATTTCGTTAAGCAGTTCTTC
TRBV28,-,TRBJ1-5,-,CASSFGENQPQHF,TGTGCCAGCAGTTTCGGGGAGAATCAGCCCCAGCATTTT
TRBV2,TRBD1,TRBJ1-2,-,CASTLDGRDRGSTPYGGYTF,TGTGCCAGCACCCTTGATGGGCGGGACAGGGGATCAACCCCCTATGGAGGCTACACCTTC
TRBV28,-,TRBJ1-5,few,CASMGAGETNQPQHF,TGTGCCAGCATGGGGGCAGGGGAGACGAATCAGCCCCAGCATTTT
TRBV30,TRBD1,TRBJ1-5,few,CAWSGTGGNQPQHF,TGTGCCTGGTCCGGGACAGGGGGCAATCAGCCCCAGCATTTT
TRBV10-1,-,TRBJ2-4,many,CASNLTRAGRGGAKNIQYF,TGCGCCAGCAACTTGACTAGAGCGGGCCGTGGAGGGGCCAAAAACATTCAGTACTTC
TRBV2,TRBD2,TRBJ2-1,-,CASSALAGGNNEQFF,TGTGCCAGCAGTGCACTAGCGGGAGGGAACAATGAGCAGTTCTTC
TRBV28,-,TRBJ2-3,-,CASSLLGLGQTDTQYF,TGTGCCAGCAGTTTGCTCGGACTTGGCCAGACAGATACGCAGTATTTT
TRBV5-1,-,TRBJ2-5,once,CASSLTGPQETQYF,TGCGCCAGCAGCTTGACAGGGCCCCAAGAGACCCAGTACTTC